The T cell receptor beta chain under discussion was sequenced for a study of blood T cells in healthy people across ages. This clonotype was counted only a few times. CDR3 length: 17 residues. V was trimmed by 4 bases and J by 0 bases, leaving 21 bases between them. CDR1 and CDR2 (germline): DFQATT, SNEGSKA (reference sequence). Primed by a sample-barcoded 5' primer and a J-beta primer mix, a second PCR proceeded for roughly 7 to 12 cycles. MiXCR, run by TCRdb on the 5' RACE reads, gives a single entry per CDR3 protein. The sample holds 650,000 to 1,000,000 distinct CDR3 sequences; 35% to 60% are singletons and the top ten take about a sixth.

This receptor was taken from an elderly man in good health. This chain joins TRBV20-1 and TRBJ1-2; D perhaps matches TRBD1 (5 bases). The sample was blood. CDR3: CSATPRTSGSTNYGYTF. The CDR3 region has the DNA TGCAGTGCTACCCCTCGCACTTCAGGGAGCACTAACTATGGCTACACCTTC.